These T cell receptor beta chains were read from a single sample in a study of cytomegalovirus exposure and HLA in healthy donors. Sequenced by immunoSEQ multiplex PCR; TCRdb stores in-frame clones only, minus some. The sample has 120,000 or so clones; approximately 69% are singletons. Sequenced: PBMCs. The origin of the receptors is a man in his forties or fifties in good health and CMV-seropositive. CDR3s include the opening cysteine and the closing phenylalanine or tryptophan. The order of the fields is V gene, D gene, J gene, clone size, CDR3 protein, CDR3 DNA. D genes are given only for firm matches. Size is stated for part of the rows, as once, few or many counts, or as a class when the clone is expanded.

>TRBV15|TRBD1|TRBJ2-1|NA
CATSRRTGQDNEQFF
TGTGCCACCAGCAGAAGGACAGGTCAAGACAATGAGCAGTTCTTC
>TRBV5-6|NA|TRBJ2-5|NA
CASSSRQLLGTQYF
TGTGCCAGCAGTTCGAGACAGCTATTAGGGACCCAGTACTTC
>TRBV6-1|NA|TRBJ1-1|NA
CASSEKVGSRRAFF
TGTGCCAGCAGTGAGAAGGTGGGGAGCCGCCGGGCTTTCTTT
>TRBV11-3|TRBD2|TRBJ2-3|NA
CASSLEAGGPTDTQYF
TGTGCCAGCAGCTTAGAGGCGGGAGGGCCTACAGATACGCAGTATTTT
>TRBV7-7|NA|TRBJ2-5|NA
CASSGRTGETQYF
TGTGCCAGCAGCGGGCGGACTGGGGAGACCCAGTACTTC
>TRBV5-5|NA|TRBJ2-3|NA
CASSFEVRVATDTQYF
TGTGCCAGCAGCTTTGAGGTGAGGGTTGCCACAGATACGCAGTATTTT
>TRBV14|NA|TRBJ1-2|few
CASSQRGSTGYTF
TGTGCCAGCAGCCAACGAGGCAGTACTGGCTACACCTTC
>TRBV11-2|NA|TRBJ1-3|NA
CASSLWGGSGNTIYF
TGTGCCAGCAGCTTATGGGGCGGCTCTGGAAACACCATATATTTT
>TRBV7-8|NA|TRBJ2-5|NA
CASSSRGIFGEQYF
TGTGCCAGCAGCTCCCGGGGAATTTTCGGTGAGCAGTACTTC
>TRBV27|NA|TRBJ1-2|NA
CASSLSQGRGYTF
TGTGCCAGCAGTTTATCCCAGGGAAGAGGCTACACCTTC
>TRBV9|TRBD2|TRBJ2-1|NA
CASSVESGGVYNEQFF
TGTGCCAGCAGCGTAGAGTCGGGAGGTGTGTACAATGAGCAGTTCTTC
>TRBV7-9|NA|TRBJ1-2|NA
CASSLAEGGRGYTF
TGTGCCAGCAGCTTAGCGGAGGGAGGCCGGGGCTACACCTTC
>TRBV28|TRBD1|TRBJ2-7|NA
CASSRPDRAYEQYF
TGTGCCAGCAGTCGCCCCGACAGGGCCTACGAGCAGTACTTC
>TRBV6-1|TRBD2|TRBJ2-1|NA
CASSDRAGGPLDEQFF
TGTGCCAGCAGTGATCGAGCGGGAGGCCCATTGGATGAGCAGTTCTTC
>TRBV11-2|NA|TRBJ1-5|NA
CASSLERSQPQHF
TGTGCCAGCAGCTTAGAGCGGAGTCAGCCCCAGCATTTT
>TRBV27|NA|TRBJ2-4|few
CASSLVPSGTKNIQYF
TGTGCCAGCAGTTTAGTGCCCTCCGGGACCAAAAACATTCAGTACTTC
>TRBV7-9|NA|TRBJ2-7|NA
CASSPYESVIYEQYF
TGTGCCAGCAGCCCATACGAGAGCGTCATATACGAGCAGTACTTC
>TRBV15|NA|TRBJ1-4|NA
CATSGALSEVREKLFF
TGTGCCACCAGCGGCGCCCTTTCGGAGGTACGGGAAAAACTGTTTTTT
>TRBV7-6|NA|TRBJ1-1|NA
CASSLTAGGEAFF
TGTGCCAGCAGCTTGACGGCGGGTGGTGAAGCTTTCTTT
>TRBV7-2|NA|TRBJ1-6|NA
CASSFLVDSPLHF
TGTGCCAGCAGCTTCCTGGTAGATTCACCCCTCCACTTT
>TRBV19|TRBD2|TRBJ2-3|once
CASTAGTSGENTQYF
TGTGCCAGTACCGCCGGGACTAGCGGGGAAAATACGCAGTATTTT
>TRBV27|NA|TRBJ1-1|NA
CASSLGGRKTEAFF
TGTGCCAGCAGTTTAGGGGGCCGGAAGACTGAAGCTTTCTTT
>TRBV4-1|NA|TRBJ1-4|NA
CASSQVAGLSEKLFF
TGCGCCAGCAGCCAAGTGGCAGGGTTGAGTGAAAAACTGTTTTTT
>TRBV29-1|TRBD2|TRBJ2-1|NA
CSFSAGGSGEQFF
TGCAGCTTCTCAGCGGGAGGGTCGGGGGAGCAGTTCTTC
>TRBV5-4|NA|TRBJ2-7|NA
CASSLRTGSSYEQYF
TGTGCCAGCAGCTTAAGAACAGGGTCCTCCTACGAGCAGTACTTC
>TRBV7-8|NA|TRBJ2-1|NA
CASSSDARWQNKDNEQFF
TGTGCCAGCAGCTCCGATGCTAGGTGGCAAAACAAGGACAATGAGCAGTTCTTC
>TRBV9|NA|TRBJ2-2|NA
CASSSDRSYTGELFF
TGTGCCAGCAGCTCAGACAGGAGTTACACCGGGGAGCTGTTTTTT
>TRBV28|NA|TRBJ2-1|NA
CASSLSSDYEQFF
TGTGCCAGCAGTCTGAGTAGCGACTATGAGCAGTTCTTC
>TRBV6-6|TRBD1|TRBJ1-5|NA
CASTPTGGGSNQPQHF
TGTGCCAGCACCCCGACAGGGGGAGGTAGCAATCAGCCCCAGCATTTT
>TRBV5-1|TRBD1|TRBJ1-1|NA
CASSLQPGQGLGNTEAFF
TGCGCCAGCAGCTTGCAGCCGGGACAGGGGTTGGGGAACACTGAAGCTTTCTTT
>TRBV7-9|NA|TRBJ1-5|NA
CASSSWTDNQPQHF
TGTGCCAGCAGCTCCTGGACAGACAATCAGCCCCAGCATTTT
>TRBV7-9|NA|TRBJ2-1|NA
CASSPRQFSYNEQFF
TGTGCCAGCAGCCCTCGACAGTTCTCCTACAATGAGCAGTTCTTC
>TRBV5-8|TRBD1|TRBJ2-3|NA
CASSLAGTGGSTDTQYF
TGTGCCAGCAGCTTGGCCGGGACAGGGGGCTCCACAGATACGCAGTATTTT
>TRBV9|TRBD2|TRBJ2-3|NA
CASSPRLAGGGDTQYF
TGTGCCAGCAGCCCCCGGCTAGCGGGAGGGGGCGATACGCAGTATTTT
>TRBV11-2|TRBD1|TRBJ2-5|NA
CASSLDPAGGWQETQYF
TGTGCCAGCAGCTTAGACCCAGCAGGGGGCTGGCAAGAGACCCAGTACTTC
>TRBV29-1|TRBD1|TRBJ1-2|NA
CSVTLGQGSYTF
TGCAGCGTTACTCTCGGACAGGGAAGCTACACCTTC
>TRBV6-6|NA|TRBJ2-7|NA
CASSYYQGAFEQYF
TGTGCCAGCAGTTACTACCAAGGAGCTTTCGAGCAGTACTTC
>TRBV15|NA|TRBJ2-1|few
CATSRASTGSYNEQFF
TGTGCCACCAGCAGAGCCAGTACAGGCTCCTACAATGAGCAGTTCTTC
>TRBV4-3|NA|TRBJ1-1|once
CASSQVGSQGTEAFF
TGCGCCAGCAGCCAAGTGGGCAGCCAGGGAACTGAAGCTTTCTTT